There are a few counts of the clone carrying this T cell receptor beta chain. What it recognizes is unknown. The data stem from a study of response to subunit inactivated influenza vaccine. Whole-study results and caveats: Authors suggested seasonal influenza vaccinations each recruit few new T cells.

CDR1 is SQVTM, CDR2 ANQGSEA, per germline. The length of the CDR3 is 13 residues. MiXCR, applied by TCRdb to the RT-PCR reads, yields one record per CDR3 protein. This sample has 650,000 to 800,000 distinct CDR3 sequences, with about 15% found just once. V is TRBV29-1 and J is TRBJ2-7, with a possible D match to TRBD1 (6 bases). Source: PBMCs from blood, taken 14 to 15 days before vaccination. The sequence was collected from a man between 50 and 59 years old who received an inactivated influenza vaccine. CDR3 sequence: CSGVQGIGGEQYF. The CDR3 DNA follows: TGCAGTGGCGTCCAGGGGATCGGCGGGGAGCAGTACTTC.